The rows below give T cell receptor beta chains drawn from one sample of a study of cytomegalovirus exposure and HLA in healthy donors. Clones were read by immunoSEQ multiplex PCR, and TCRdb kept only the in-frame ones, dropping some. The sample comprises some 150,000 clones, roughly 80% of which are singletons, and 6.5% to 7% rests with the top ten. Specimen: PBMCs. These receptors were obtained from a middle-aged woman in good health and CMV-seropositive. The CDR3 runs from the conserved cysteine through the conserved F or W. Fields, in order: V gene, D gene, clone size, CDR3 length, J gene, CDR3 protein, CDR3 DNA. D genes are given only for firm matches. Only part of the rows carry a size: once, few, many, or a class if the clone is expanded.

v_gene: TRBV27
d_gene: TRBD2
abundance: NA
len: 19
j_gene: TRBJ2-3
CDR3aa: CASSYKWTSGGTFTDTQYF
CDR3nt: TGTGCCAGCAGTTATAAATGGACTAGCGGGGGGACGTTTACAGATACGCAGTATTTT

v_gene: TRBV5-1
d_gene: TRBD1
abundance: NA
len: 14
j_gene: TRBJ2-7
CDR3aa: CASSKGQVNYEQYF
CDR3nt: TGCGCCAGCAGCAAGGGACAGGTCAACTACGAGCAGTACTTC

v_gene: TRBV18
d_gene: TRBD1
abundance: NA
len: 16
j_gene: TRBJ1-3
CDR3aa: CASSPSTGTPGNTIYF
CDR3nt: TGTGCCAGCTCACCATCGACAGGGACTCCTGGAAACACCATATATTTT

v_gene: TRBV30
d_gene: NA
abundance: NA
len: 15
j_gene: TRBJ1-4
CDR3aa: CALKGEGRTNEKLFF
CDR3nt: TGTGCCTTAAAAGGGGAGGGGAGAACTAATGAAAAACTGTTTTTT

v_gene: TRBV5-1
d_gene: NA
abundance: NA
len: 15
j_gene: TRBJ1-5
CDR3aa: CASSLVAGEGEPQHF
CDR3nt: TGCGCCAGCAGCTTGGTGGCAGGGGAAGGGGAGCCCCAGCATTTT

v_gene: TRBV2
d_gene: TRBD1
abundance: NA
len: 14
j_gene: TRBJ1-3
CDR3aa: CASREQGPGNTIYF
CDR3nt: TGTGCCAGCAGGGAACAGGGGCCGGGAAACACCATATATTTT

v_gene: TRBV2
d_gene: TRBD2
abundance: once
len: 15
j_gene: TRBJ2-5
CDR3aa: CASSESPGGQETQYF
CDR3nt: TGTGCCAGCAGTGAATCCCCGGGAGGCCAAGAGACCCAGTACTTC

v_gene: TRBV11-2
d_gene: NA
abundance: NA
len: 15
j_gene: TRBJ1-6
CDR3aa: CASSTTGLANSPLHF
CDR3nt: TGTGCCAGCAGCACCACAGGGCTAGCTAATTCACCCCTCCACTTT

v_gene: TRBV4-1
d_gene: NA
abundance: NA
len: 13
j_gene: TRBJ2-2
CDR3aa: CASSLYNTGELFF
CDR3nt: TGCGCCAGCAGCCTGTATAACACCGGGGAGCTGTTTTTT

v_gene: TRBV19
d_gene: NA
abundance: NA
len: 16
j_gene: TRBJ1-5
CDR3aa: CASSMGGTGSNQPQHF
CDR3nt: TGTGCCAGTAGTATGGGAGGGACGGGAAGCAATCAGCCCCAGCATTTT

v_gene: TRBV7-3
d_gene: TRBD1
abundance: once
len: 17
j_gene: TRBJ2-2
CDR3aa: CASSLTPTGTNTGELFF
CDR3nt: TGTGCCAGCAGCTTAACGCCGACAGGGACGAACACCGGGGAGCTGTTTTTT

v_gene: TRBV28
d_gene: TRBD1
abundance: NA
len: 15
j_gene: TRBJ2-1
CDR3aa: CASNPPGQTYNEQFF
CDR3nt: TGTGCCAGCAACCCACCGGGACAGACCTACAATGAGCAGTTCTTC

v_gene: TRBV7-9
d_gene: NA
abundance: NA
len: 13
j_gene: TRBJ2-7
CDR3aa: CASSLSLSGEQYF
CDR3nt: TGTGCCAGCAGCCTCTCCCTTAGTGGCGAGCAGTACTTC

v_gene: TRBV10-3
d_gene: NA
abundance: NA
len: 14
j_gene: TRBJ1-1
CDR3aa: CAISGQGGNTEAFF
CDR3nt: TGTGCCATCAGTGGTCAGGGAGGGAACACTGAAGCTTTCTTT

v_gene: TRBV28
d_gene: NA
abundance: NA
len: 15
j_gene: TRBJ2-3
CDR3aa: CASSLSGALTDTQYF
CDR3nt: TGTGCCAGCAGTTTATCAGGGGCGCTCACAGATACGCAGTATTTT

v_gene: TRBV7-9
d_gene: TRBD2
abundance: NA
len: 16
j_gene: TRBJ2-1
CDR3aa: CASSLVTSARANEQFF
CDR3nt: TGTGCCAGCAGCTTAGTGACTAGCGCAAGAGCCAATGAGCAGTTCTTC

v_gene: TRBV27
d_gene: NA
abundance: NA
len: 14
j_gene: TRBJ1-1
CDR3aa: CASSSTGIGTEAFF
CDR3nt: TGTGCCAGCAGTTCGACAGGAATAGGGACTGAAGCTTTCTTT

v_gene: TRBV6-5
d_gene: NA
abundance: NA
len: 14
j_gene: TRBJ1-2
CDR3aa: CASSPDSWNYGYTF
CDR3nt: TGTGCCAGCAGCCCTGACAGCTGGAACTATGGCTACACCTTC

v_gene: TRBV30
d_gene: NA
abundance: NA
len: 13
j_gene: TRBJ1-6
CDR3aa: CAWSAGVDSPLHF
CDR3nt: TGTGCCTGGAGTGCCGGGGTTGATTCACCCCTCCACTTT

v_gene: TRBV6-5
d_gene: NA
abundance: NA
len: 13
j_gene: TRBJ1-4
CDR3aa: CASSYSRGEKLFF
CDR3nt: TGTGCCAGCAGTTACTCTAGGGGGGAAAAACTGTTTTTT

v_gene: TRBV7-3
d_gene: NA
abundance: few
len: 13
j_gene: TRBJ1-2
CDR3aa: CASSPGFNYGYTF
CDR3nt: TGTGCCAGCAGCCCAGGGTTTAACTATGGCTACACCTTC

v_gene: TRBV30
d_gene: TRBD1
abundance: NA
len: 18
j_gene: TRBJ1-3
CDR3aa: CAWSALTGLHSSGNTIYF
CDR3nt: TGTGCCTGGAGTGCCCTGACAGGGCTTCACAGCTCTGGAAACACCATATATTTT

v_gene: TRBV10-3
d_gene: NA
abundance: once
len: 13
j_gene: TRBJ2-7
CDR3aa: CAIRPGQSYEQYF
CDR3nt: TGTGCCATCAGACCGGGACAATCCTACGAGCAGTACTTC

v_gene: TRBV5-1
d_gene: TRBD2
abundance: NA
len: 17
j_gene: TRBJ2-2
CDR3aa: CASSPTVGTSNTGELFF
CDR3nt: TGCGCCAGCAGCCCCACGGTGGGGACTAGTAACACCGGGGAGCTGTTTTTT

v_gene: TRBV7-9
d_gene: NA
abundance: NA
len: 14
j_gene: TRBJ2-1
CDR3aa: CASSSFGTYNEQFF
CDR3nt: TGTGCCAGCAGCTCGTTTGGCACATACAATGAGCAGTTCTTC

v_gene: TRBV6-5
d_gene: TRBD2
abundance: NA
len: 16
j_gene: TRBJ2-1
CDR3aa: CASSYSGGSSYNEQFF
CDR3nt: TGTGCCAGCAGTTACTCCGGCGGGAGCTCCTACAATGAGCAGTTCTTC

v_gene: TRBV7-3
d_gene: TRBD2
abundance: few
len: 13
j_gene: TRBJ2-5
CDR3aa: CASSLGRDQTQYF
CDR3nt: TGTGCCAGCAGCTTAGGGAGGGACCAGACCCAGTACTTC

v_gene: TRBV9
d_gene: TRBD1
abundance: NA
len: 14
j_gene: TRBJ2-7
CDR3aa: CASSLGQGPYEQYF
CDR3nt: TGTGCCAGCAGCTTGGGACAGGGACCGTACGAGCAGTACTTC

v_gene: TRBV2
d_gene: NA
abundance: NA
len: 16
j_gene: TRBJ2-2
CDR3aa: CASSEGNRGNTGELFF
CDR3nt: TGTGCCAGCAGTGAAGGGAATAGGGGTAACACCGGGGAGCTGTTTTTT

v_gene: TRBV5-4
d_gene: NA
abundance: NA
len: 14
j_gene: TRBJ1-5
CDR3aa: CASSPGLDNQPQHF
CDR3nt: TGTGCCAGCAGCCCGGGACTTGACAATCAGCCCCAGCATTTT

v_gene: TRBV6-6
d_gene: TRBD1
abundance: NA
len: 14
j_gene: TRBJ2-5
CDR3aa: CASSLRGRLETQYF
CDR3nt: TGTGCCAGCAGTTTAAGGGGGCGATTGGAGACCCAGTACTTC

v_gene: TRBV2
d_gene: NA
abundance: NA
len: 14
j_gene: TRBJ2-5
CDR3aa: CASSEILGGGTQYF
CDR3nt: TGTGCCAGCAGTGAAATTCTCGGGGGAGGGACCCAGTACTTC

v_gene: TRBV5-1
d_gene: NA
abundance: few
len: 15
j_gene: TRBJ2-2
CDR3aa: CASSRDTTGTGELFF
CDR3nt: TGCGCCAGCAGCCGAGATACGACAGGCACCGGGGAGCTGTTTTTT

v_gene: TRBV6-5
d_gene: TRBD1
abundance: NA
len: 14
j_gene: TRBJ2-2
CDR3aa: CASSTGAGIGELFF
CDR3nt: TGTGCCAGCAGTACAGGGGCAGGGATCGGGGAGCTGTTTTTT